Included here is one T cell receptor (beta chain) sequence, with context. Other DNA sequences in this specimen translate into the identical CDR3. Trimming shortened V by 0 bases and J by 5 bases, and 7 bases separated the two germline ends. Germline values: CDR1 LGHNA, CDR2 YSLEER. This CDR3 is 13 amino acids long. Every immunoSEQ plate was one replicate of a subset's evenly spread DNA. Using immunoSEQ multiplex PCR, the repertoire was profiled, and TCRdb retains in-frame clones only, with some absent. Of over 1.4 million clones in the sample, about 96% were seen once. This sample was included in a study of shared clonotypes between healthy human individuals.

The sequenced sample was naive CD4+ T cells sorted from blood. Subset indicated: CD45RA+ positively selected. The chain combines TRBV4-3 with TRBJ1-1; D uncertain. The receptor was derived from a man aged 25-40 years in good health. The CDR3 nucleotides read TGCGCCAGCAGCCAAGATAGAGGGACTGAAGCTTTCTTT. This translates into CASSQDRGTEAFF.